This TCR beta chain was sequenced for a study of tumor-infiltrating lymphocytes in primary liver carcinoma. Study-wide background: Subjects consisted of male and female patients aged 30 to 69 years. Study-wide findings and caveats: Less overlap was seen in tumor-adjacent and tumor-blood pairs than in tumor region pairs. The difference in top-250-clone fraction between tumors and blood was significant, favoring tumors (p = 0.039).

In the case of this clonotype: Its antigen remains unknown. A read error is possible here, since a much larger clone lies one base away. The CDR3 end shows no conserved phenylalanine or tryptophan, and so a read error is likely.

Unsorted bulk tissue (about 19-33 mg) underwent RNA and DNA co-extraction. Making TCR beta cDNA involved approximately 520 ng total RNA and a constant-region primer. Each TCR beta library was derived from three nested multiplex PCR rounds that employed slightly modified ARM-PCR. With TRBV1-TRBV30 forward primers and a C-beta reverse primer, the first two PCR rounds were run for 10 cycles each. MiXCR, run by TCRdb on the multiplex PCR reads, gives a single entry per CDR3 protein. The sample lists around 79,000 distinct CDR3 sequences; approximately 69% were seen once. The CDR3 sequence is 15 residues long. The ends lost 3 bases at V and 0 bases at J; junction bases unmatched: 2. CDR1 and CDR2 from the germline V gene are MDHEN and SYDVKM.

The sequence came from a man aged 35-49 years with primary liver carcinoma and hepatitis B virus infection. The sequenced material came from tumor-adjacent normal liver tissue. The chain is built from TRBV28 and TRBJ2-3, with 8 bases aligning to TRBD2. The CDR3 region is CASSFSGISTDTQYS. The CDR3 region has the DNA TGTGCCAGCAGTTTTAGCGGGATTAGCACAGATACGCAGTATTCT.